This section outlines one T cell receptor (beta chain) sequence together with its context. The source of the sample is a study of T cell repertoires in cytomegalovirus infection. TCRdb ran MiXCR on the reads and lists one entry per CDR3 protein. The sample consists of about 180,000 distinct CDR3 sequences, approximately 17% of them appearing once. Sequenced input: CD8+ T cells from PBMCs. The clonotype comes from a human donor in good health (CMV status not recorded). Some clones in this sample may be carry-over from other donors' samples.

The CDR3 coding sequence is TGTGCCAGCAGCCCAAAATTCGGGTGGGCTTTCTTT. Its translation: CASSPKFGWAFF. The chain couples TRBV13 to TRBJ1-1; D gene ambiguous. Germline V gives CDR1 PRHDT, CDR2 FYEKMQ (reference sequence). CDR3 size: 12 residues. V was pared by 5 bases and J by 11 bases, with 15 bases between.